The clone carrying this TCR beta chain was observed a few times. Alongside a J-beta primer mix, a sample-barcoded 5' primer served in a second PCR lasting about 6 to 11 cycles. TCRdb itself ran the 5' RACE reads through MiXCR, one entry per CDR3 protein. The sample records about 1.4 million distinct CDR3 sequences, 59% being singletons. The data derive from a study of blood T cells in healthy people across ages. Germline-derived CDR1 and CDR2 are ENHRY and SYGVKD. The ends lost 10 bases at V and 3 bases at J; junction bases unmatched: 5. The CDR3 runs 15 residues. The clonotype comes from a young man in good health. This chain uses TRBV10-3 with TRBJ2-2; 13 bases map to TRBD2. Sequencing input: blood. The CDR3 loop is CATSGLAGDTGELFF. DNA of the CDR3: TGTGCCACCAGCGGACTAGCGGGAGACACCGGGGAGCTGTTTTTT.